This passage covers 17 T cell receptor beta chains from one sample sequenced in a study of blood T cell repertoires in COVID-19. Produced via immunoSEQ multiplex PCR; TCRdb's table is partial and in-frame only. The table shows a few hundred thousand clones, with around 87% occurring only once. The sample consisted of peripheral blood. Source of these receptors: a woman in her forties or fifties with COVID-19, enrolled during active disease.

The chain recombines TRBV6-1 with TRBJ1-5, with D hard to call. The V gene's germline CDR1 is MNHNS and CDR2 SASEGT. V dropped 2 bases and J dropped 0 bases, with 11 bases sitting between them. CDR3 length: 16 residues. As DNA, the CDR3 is TGTGCCAGCAGTGAAATAGATTACTATAGCAATCAGCCCCAGCATTTT. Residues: CASSEIDYYSNQPQHF.

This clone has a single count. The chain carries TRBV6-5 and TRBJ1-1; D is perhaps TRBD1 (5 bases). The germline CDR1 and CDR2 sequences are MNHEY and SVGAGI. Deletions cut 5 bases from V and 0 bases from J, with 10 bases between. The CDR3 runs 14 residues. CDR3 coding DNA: TGTGCCAGCAGTATACAGGCCATGAACACTGAAGCTTTCTTT. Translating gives CASSIQAMNTEAFF.

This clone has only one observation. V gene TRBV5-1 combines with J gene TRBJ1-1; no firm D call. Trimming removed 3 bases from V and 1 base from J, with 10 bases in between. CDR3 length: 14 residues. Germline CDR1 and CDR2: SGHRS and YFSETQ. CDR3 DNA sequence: TGCGCCAGCAGCTCTAGACTGGGGAACACTGAAGCTTTCTTT. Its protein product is CASSSRLGNTEAFF.

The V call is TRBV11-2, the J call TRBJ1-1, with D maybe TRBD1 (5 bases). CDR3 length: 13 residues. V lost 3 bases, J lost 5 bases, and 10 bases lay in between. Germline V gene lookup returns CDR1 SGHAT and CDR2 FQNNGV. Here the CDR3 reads CASSFGRGTEAFF. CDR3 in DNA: TGTGCCAGCAGCTTCGGACGGGGGACTGAAGCTTTCTTT.

The CDR3 DNA reads TGTGCCAGCAGCCAAGAGGCAGGGACGGGAGGCAATCAGCCCCAGCATTTT. This gives the protein CASSQEAGTGGNQPQHF. The rearrangement uses TRBV3-1 (or the pseudogene TRBV3-2) and TRBJ1-5, with a tentative D call TRBD1 (5 bases). V dropped 0 bases and J dropped 2 bases, with 14 bases sitting between them. CDR1 is LGHDT, CDR2 YNNKEL, per germline (reference sequence). The CDR3 sequence is 17 residues long.

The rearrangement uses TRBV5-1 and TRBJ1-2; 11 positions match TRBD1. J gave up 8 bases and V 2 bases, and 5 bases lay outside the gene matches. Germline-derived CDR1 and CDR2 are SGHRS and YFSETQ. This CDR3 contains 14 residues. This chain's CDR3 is CASSFGQGAVGYTF. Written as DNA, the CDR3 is TGCGCCAGCAGCTTCGGACAGGGGGCAGTAGGCTACACCTTC. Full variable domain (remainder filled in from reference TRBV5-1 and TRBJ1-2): KAGVTQTPRYLIKTRGQQVTLSCSPISGHRSVSWYQQTPGQGLQFLFEYFSETQRNKGNFPGRFSGRQFSNSRSEMNVSTLELGDSALYLCASSFGQGAVGYTFGSGTRLTVV.

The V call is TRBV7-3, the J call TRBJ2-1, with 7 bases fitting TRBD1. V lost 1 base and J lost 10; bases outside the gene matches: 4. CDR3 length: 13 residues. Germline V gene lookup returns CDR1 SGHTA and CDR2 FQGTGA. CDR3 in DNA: TGTGCCAGCAGCTTAAACAGGGGAAGGGAGCAGTTCTTC. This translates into CASSLNRGREQFF.

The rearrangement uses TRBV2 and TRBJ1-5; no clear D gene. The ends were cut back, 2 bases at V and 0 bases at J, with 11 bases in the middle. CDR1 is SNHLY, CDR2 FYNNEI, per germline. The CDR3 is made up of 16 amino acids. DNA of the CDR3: TGTGCCAGCAGTGAATTGGGCGGGAATAGCAATCAGCCCCAGCATTTT. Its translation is CASSELGGNSNQPQHF.

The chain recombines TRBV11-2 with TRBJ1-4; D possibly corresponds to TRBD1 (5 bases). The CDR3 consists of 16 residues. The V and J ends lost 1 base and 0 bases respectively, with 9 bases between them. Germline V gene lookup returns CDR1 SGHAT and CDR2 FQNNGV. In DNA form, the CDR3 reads TGTGCCAGCAGCTTAGGACAGCCCGCAACTAATGAAAAACTGTTTTTT. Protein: CASSLGQPATNEKLFF.

The DNA of the CDR3 is TGTGCCAGCAGCTTTGGGACAGGGGTAGTCTACAATGAGCAGTTCTTC. This sequence encodes CASSFGTGVVYNEQFF. The chain uses TRBV7-2 and TRBJ2-1; TRBD1 aligns across 10 bases. Trimming cost V 3 bases and J 3 bases; bases outside gene matches: 5. The CDR3 covers 16 residues. Germline V gene data show CDR1 as SGHTA and CDR2 as FQGNSA.

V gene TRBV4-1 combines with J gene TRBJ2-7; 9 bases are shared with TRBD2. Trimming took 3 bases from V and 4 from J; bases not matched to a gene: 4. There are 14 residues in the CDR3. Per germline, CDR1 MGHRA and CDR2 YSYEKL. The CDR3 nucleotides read TGCGCCAGCAGCCAGCGGGGGGGCCAGTACGAGCAGTACTTC. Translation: CASSQRGGQYEQYF.

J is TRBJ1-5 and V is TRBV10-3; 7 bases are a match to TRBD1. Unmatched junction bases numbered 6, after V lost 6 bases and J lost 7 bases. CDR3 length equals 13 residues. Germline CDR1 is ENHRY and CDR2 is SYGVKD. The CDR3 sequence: CAIREGAEQPQHF. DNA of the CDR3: TGTGCCATCAGGGAGGGGGCGGAGCAGCCCCAGCATTTT.

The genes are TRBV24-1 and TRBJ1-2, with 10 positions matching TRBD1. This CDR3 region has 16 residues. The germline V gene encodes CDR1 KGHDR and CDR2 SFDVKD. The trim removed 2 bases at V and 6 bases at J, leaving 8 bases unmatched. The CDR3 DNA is TGTGCCACCAGTGATTCCAACCGGGACAGGGGCGATGGCTACACCTTC. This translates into CATSDSNRDRGDGYTF.

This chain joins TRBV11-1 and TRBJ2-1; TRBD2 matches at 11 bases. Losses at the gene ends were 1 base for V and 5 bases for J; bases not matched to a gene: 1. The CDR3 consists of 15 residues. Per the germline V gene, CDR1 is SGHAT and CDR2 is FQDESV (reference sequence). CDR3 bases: TGTGCCAGCAGCTTAGTAGCGGGGGGGAACAATGAGCAGTTCTTC. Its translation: CASSLVAGGNNEQFF.

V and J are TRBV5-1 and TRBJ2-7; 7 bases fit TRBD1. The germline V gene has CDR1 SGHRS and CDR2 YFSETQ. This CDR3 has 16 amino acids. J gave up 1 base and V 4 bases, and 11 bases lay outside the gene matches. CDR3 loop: CASSLATGVGSYEQYV. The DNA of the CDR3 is TGCGCCAGCAGCCTCGCCACAGGGGTTGGATCCTACGAGCAGTACGTC.

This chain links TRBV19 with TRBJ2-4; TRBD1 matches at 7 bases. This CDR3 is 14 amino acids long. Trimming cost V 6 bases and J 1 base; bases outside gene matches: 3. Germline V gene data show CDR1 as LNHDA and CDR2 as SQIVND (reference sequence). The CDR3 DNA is TGTGCCAGTAGCGAACAGGGGGCCAAAAACATTCAGTACTTC. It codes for CASSEQGAKNIQYF.

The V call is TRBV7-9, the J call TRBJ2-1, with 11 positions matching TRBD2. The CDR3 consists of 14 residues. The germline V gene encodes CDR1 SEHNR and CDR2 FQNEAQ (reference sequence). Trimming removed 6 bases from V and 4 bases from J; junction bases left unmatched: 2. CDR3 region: CASRLAGAYNEQFF. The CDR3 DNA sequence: TGTGCCAGCAGACTAGCGGGGGCTTACAATGAGCAGTTCTTC.